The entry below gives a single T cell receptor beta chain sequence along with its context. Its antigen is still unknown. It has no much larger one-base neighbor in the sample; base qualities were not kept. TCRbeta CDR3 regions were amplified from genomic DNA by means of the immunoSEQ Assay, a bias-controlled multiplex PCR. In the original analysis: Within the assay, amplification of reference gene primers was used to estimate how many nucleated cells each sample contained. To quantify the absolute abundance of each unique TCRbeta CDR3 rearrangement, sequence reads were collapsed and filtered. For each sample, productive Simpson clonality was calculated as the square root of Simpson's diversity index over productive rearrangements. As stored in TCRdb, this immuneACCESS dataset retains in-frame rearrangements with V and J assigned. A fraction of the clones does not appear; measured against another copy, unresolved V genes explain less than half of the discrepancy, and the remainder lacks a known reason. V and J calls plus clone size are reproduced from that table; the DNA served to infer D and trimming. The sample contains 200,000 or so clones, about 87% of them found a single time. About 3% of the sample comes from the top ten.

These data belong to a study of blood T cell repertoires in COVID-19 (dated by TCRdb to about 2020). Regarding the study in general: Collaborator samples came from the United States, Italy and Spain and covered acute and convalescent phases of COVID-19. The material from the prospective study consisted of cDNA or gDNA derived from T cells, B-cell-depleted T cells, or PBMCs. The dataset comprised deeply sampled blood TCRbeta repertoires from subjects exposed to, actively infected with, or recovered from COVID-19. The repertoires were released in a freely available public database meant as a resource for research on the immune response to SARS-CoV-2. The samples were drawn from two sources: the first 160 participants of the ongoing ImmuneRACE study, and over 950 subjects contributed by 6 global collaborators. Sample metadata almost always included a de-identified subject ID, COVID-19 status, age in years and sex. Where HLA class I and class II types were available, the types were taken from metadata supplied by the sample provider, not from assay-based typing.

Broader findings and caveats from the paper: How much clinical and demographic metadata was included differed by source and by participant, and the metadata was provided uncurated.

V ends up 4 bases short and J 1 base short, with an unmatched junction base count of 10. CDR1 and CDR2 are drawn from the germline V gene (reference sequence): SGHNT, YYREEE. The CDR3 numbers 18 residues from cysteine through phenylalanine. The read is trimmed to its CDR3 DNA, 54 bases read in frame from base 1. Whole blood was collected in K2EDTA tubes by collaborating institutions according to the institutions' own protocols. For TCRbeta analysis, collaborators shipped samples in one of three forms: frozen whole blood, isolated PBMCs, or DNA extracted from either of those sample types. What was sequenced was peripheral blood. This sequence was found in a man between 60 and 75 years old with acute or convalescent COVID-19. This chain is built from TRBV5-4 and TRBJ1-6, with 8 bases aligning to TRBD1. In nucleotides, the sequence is TGTGCCAGCAGCCGCGACGGACAGGGTGGGTCCTATAATTCACCCCTCCACTTT. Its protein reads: CASSRDGQGGSYNSPLHF.